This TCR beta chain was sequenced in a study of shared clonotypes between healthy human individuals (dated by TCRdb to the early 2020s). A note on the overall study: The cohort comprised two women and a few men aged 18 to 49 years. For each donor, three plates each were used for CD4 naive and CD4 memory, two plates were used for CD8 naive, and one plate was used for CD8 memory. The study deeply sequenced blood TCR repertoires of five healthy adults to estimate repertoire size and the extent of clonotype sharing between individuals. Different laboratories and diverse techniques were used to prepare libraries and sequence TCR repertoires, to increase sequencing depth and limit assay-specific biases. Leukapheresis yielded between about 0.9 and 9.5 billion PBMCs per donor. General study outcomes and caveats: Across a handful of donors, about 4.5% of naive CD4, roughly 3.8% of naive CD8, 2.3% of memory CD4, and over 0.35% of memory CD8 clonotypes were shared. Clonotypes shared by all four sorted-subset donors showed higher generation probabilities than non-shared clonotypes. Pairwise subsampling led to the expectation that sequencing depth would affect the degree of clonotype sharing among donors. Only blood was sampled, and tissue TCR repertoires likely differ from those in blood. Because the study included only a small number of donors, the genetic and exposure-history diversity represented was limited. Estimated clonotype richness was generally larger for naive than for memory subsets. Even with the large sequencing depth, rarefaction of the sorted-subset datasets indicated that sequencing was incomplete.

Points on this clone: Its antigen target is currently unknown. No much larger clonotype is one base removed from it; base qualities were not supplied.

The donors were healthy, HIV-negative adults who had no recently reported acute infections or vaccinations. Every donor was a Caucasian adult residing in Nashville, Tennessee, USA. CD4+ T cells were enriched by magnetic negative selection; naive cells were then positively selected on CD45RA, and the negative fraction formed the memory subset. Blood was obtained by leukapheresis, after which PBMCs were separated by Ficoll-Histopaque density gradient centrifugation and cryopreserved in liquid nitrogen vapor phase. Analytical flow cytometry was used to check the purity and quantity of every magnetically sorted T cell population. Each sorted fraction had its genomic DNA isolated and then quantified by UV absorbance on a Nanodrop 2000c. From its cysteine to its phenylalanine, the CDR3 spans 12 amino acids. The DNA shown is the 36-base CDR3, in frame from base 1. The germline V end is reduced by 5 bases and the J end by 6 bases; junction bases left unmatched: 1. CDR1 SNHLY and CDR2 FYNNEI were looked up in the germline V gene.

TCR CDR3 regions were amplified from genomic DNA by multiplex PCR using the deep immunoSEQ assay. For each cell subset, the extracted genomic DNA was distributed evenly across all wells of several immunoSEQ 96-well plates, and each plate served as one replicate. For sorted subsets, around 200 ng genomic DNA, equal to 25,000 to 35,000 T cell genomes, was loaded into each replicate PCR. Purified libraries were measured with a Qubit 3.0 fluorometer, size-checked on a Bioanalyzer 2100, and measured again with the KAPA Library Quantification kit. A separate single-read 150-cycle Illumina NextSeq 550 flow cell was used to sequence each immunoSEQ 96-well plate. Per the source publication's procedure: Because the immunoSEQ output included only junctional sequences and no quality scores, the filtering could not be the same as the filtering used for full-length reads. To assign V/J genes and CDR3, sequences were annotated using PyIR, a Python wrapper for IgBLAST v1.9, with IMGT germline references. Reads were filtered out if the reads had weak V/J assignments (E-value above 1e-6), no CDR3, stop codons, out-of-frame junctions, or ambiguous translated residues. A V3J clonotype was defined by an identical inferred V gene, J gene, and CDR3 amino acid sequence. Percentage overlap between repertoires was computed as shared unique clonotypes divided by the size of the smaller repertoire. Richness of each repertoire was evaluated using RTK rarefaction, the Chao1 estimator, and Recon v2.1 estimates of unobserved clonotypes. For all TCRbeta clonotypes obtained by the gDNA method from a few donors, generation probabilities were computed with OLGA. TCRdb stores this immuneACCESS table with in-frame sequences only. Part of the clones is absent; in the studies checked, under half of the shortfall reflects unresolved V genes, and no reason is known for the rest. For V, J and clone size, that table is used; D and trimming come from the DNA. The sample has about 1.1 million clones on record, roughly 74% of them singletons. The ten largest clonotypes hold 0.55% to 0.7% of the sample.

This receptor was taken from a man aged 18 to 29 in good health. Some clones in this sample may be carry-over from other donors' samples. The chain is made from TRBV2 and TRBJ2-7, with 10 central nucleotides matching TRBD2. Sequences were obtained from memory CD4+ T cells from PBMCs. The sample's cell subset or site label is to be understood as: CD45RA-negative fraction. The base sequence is TGTGCCAGCAGTCGACTAGCGGGCGAGCAGTACTTC. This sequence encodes CASSRLAGEQYF.